This T cell receptor (beta chain) is drawn from a study of vaccination effects on CD4 cells after COVID-19. Under the ViraFEST assay, PBMC were stimulated with viral peptide pools so that antigen-specific CD4+ T cells expanded. Sequencing was performed afterwards. Once cultured for approximately 10 days, the cells underwent separation to obtain CD4+ T cells. Between March and December 2020, the person had a SARS-CoV-2 infection that PCR confirmed. On day 3 and again on day 7, half the medium was replaced with IL-2 medium. The length of the CDR3 is 13 residues. Germline values: CDR1 MNHEY, CDR2 SVGAGI. Trimming removed 6 bases from V and 4 bases from J; junction bases left unmatched: 4. Some clones are missing from TCRdb's copy, which holds only in-frame ones; the method was immunoSEQ multiplex PCR. The data contain 40,000 to 50,000 clones, 60% to 75% of them singletons. As regards this clone: Antigen: not known.

The TCR comes from a human donor who had a prior SARS-CoV-2 infection. Sample: CD4+ T cells from PBMCs cultured with a peptide pool, taken before COVID-19 vaccination. This chain connects TRBV6-5 to TRBJ2-7; 9 positions agree with TRBD2. The CDR3 spells CASRVLAGYEQYF. The CDR3 DNA follows: TGTGCCAGCAGGGTACTAGCGGGTTACGAGCAGTACTTC.